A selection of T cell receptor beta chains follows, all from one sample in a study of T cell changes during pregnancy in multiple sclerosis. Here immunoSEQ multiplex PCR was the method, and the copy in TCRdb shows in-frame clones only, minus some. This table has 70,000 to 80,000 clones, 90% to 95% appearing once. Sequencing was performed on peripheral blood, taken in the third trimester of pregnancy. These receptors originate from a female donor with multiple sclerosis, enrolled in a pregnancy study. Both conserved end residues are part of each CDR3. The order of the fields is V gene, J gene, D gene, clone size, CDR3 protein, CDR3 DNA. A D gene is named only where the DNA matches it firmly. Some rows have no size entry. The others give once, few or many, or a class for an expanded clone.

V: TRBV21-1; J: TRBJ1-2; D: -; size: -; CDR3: CASSKEAGQGGRGTF; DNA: TGTGCCAGCAGCAAAGAAGCGGGACAGGGGGGACGGGGCACCTTC
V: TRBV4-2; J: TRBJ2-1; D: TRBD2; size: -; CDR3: CASSQDTSGGADEQFF; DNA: TGTGCCAGCAGCCAAGATACTAGCGGGGGGGCCGATGAGCAGTTCTTC
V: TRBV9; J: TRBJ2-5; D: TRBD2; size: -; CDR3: CASSLGGSQETQYF; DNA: TGTGCCAGCAGCTTGGGGGGGAGCCAAGAGACCCAGTACTTC
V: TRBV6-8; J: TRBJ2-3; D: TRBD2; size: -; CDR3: CASSYSPLVAGGDTQYF; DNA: TGTGCCAGCAGTTACTCACCTCTTGTAGCGGGGGGGGATACGCAGTATTTT
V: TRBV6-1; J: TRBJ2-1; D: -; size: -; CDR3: CASSLDRARDNEQFF; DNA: TGTGCCAGCAGCCTGGATAGGGCGCGGGACAATGAGCAGTTCTTC
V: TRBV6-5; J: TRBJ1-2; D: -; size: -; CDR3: CASRPGESNYGYTF; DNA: TGTGCCAGCAGACCGGGAGAATCTAACTATGGCTACACCTTC
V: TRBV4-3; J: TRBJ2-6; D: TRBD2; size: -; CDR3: CASSSKRGGSGANVLTF; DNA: TGCGCCAGCAGCTCGAAGCGGGGGGGCTCTGGGGCCAACGTCCTGACTTTC
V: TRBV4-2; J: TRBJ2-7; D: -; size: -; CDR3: CASSQFLGLSAYEQYF; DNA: TGTGCCAGCAGCCAATTCTTAGGACTGTCTGCCTACGAGCAGTACTTC
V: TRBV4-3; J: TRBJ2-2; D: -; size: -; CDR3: CASSQERVVGELFF; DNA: TGCGCCAGCAGCCAAGAACGGGTGGTCGGGGAGCTGTTTTTT
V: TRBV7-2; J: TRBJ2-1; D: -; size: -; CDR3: CASSSSGGRYNEQFF; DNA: TGTGCCAGCAGCTCCTCCGGGGGGCGGTACAATGAGCAGTTCTTC
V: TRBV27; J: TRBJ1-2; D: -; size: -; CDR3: CASSSDNYYGYTF; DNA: TGTGCCAGCAGTTCGGACAACTACTATGGCTACACCTTC
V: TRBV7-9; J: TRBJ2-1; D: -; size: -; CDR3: CASPGGPLYNEQFF; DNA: TGTGCCAGTCCCGGGGGGCCCCTATACAATGAGCAGTTCTTC
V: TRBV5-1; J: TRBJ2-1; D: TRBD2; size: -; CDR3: CASSPGLAGGPGQFF; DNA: TGCGCCAGCAGCCCGGGACTAGCGGGGGGGCCCGGGCAGTTCTTC
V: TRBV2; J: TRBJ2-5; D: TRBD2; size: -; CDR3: CASSLIAGAGETQYF; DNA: TGTGCCAGCAGTTTGATAGCGGGGGCGGGGGAGACCCAGTACTTC
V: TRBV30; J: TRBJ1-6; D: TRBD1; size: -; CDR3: CAWDRVNSPLHF; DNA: TGTGCCTGGGACAGGGTGAATTCACCCCTCCACTTT
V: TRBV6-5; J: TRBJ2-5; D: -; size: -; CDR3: CASSSSPGMYQETQYF; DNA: TGTGCCAGCAGTTCTAGCCCCGGGATGTACCAAGAGACCCAGTACTTC
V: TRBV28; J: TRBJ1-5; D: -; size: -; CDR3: CASSLGQGRQPQHF; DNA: TGTGCCAGCAGTTTAGGGCAGGGCCGACAGCCCCAGCATTTT
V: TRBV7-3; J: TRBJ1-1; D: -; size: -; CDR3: CASSQVGRGGTEAFF; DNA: TGTGCCAGCAGCCAAGTGGGACGCGGGGGCACTGAAGCTTTCTTT
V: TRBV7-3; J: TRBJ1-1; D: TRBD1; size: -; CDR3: CASNPDRGNTEAFF; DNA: TGTGCCAGCAATCCCGACAGGGGGAACACTGAAGCTTTCTTT
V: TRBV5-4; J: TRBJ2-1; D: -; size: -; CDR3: CASSLAGPPSEQFF; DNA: TGTGCCAGCAGCTTGGCCGGTCCCCCGAGTGAGCAGTTCTTC
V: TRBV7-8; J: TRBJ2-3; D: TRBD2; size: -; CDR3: CASSPGLAGGATDTQYF; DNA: TGTGCCAGCAGCCCCGGACTAGCGGGGGGGGCCACGGATACGCAGTATTTT
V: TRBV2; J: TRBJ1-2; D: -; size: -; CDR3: CASSEGWGRDYGYTF; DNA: TGTGCCAGCAGCGAAGGGTGGGGCAGAGACTATGGCTACACCTTC
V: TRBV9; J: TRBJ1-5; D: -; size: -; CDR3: CASSQWGGGQPQHF; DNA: TGTGCCAGCAGCCAGTGGGGAGGAGGTCAGCCCCAGCATTTT
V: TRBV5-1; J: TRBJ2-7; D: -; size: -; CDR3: CASSGGTPSYEQYF; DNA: TGCGCCAGCAGCGGGGGGACTCCCAGCTACGAGCAGTACTTC
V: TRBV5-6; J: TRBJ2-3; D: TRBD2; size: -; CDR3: CASSPGLAGARSTDTQYF; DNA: TGTGCCAGCAGCCCGGGACTAGCGGGGGCCCGTAGCACAGATACGCAGTATTTT
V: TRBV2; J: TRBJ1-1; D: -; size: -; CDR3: CASSERGGFNTEAFF; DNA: TGTGCCAGCAGTGAAAGGGGGGGGTTCAACACTGAAGCTTTCTTT
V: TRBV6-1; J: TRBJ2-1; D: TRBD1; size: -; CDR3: CASTGGDRAYNEQFF; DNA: TGTGCCAGCACCGGCGGAGACAGGGCCTACAATGAGCAGTTCTTC
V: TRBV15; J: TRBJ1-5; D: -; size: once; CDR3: CATSRDNAGHQPQHF; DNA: TGTGCCACCAGCAGAGATAACGCAGGCCATCAGCCCCAGCATTTT
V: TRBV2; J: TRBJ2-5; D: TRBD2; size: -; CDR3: CASPGRGGARETQYF; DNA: TGTGCCAGTCCCGGTCGCGGGGGGGCCCGGGAGACCCAGTACTTC